These 2 T cell receptor beta chains were sequenced from one sample in a study of blood T cell repertoires in COVID-19. Profiled with immunoSEQ multiplex PCR; TCRdb holds only in-frame clones, not every one. The table includes around 94,000 clones, approximately 84% detected once. The source material was peripheral blood. Every receptor here comes from a man in his forties or fifties with active or convalescent COVID-19.

The V call is TRBV5-1, the J call TRBJ1-4, with 8 bases aligning to TRBD1. Per germline, CDR1 SGHRS and CDR2 YFSETQ. V lost 4 bases and J lost 3; bases outside the gene matches: 5. CDR3 size: 15 residues. The CDR3 reads CASSGQGGSNEKLFF. In DNA form, the CDR3 reads TGCGCCAGCAGCGGACAGGGCGGATCTAATGAAAAACTGTTTTTT.

The chain is built from TRBV6-2 or TRBV6-3 and TRBJ2-7; the match to TRBD1 covers 10 bases. The CDR3 has 15 amino acids. Germline CDR1 MNHEY, CDR2 SVGEGT. The junction had 2 bases not matched to a gene; V was cut back by 2 bases and J by 1 base. DNA of the CDR3: TGTGCCAGCAGTTACCGGGGACAGGGGTCCTACGAGCAGTACTTC. Translation gives CASSYRGQGSYEQYF.